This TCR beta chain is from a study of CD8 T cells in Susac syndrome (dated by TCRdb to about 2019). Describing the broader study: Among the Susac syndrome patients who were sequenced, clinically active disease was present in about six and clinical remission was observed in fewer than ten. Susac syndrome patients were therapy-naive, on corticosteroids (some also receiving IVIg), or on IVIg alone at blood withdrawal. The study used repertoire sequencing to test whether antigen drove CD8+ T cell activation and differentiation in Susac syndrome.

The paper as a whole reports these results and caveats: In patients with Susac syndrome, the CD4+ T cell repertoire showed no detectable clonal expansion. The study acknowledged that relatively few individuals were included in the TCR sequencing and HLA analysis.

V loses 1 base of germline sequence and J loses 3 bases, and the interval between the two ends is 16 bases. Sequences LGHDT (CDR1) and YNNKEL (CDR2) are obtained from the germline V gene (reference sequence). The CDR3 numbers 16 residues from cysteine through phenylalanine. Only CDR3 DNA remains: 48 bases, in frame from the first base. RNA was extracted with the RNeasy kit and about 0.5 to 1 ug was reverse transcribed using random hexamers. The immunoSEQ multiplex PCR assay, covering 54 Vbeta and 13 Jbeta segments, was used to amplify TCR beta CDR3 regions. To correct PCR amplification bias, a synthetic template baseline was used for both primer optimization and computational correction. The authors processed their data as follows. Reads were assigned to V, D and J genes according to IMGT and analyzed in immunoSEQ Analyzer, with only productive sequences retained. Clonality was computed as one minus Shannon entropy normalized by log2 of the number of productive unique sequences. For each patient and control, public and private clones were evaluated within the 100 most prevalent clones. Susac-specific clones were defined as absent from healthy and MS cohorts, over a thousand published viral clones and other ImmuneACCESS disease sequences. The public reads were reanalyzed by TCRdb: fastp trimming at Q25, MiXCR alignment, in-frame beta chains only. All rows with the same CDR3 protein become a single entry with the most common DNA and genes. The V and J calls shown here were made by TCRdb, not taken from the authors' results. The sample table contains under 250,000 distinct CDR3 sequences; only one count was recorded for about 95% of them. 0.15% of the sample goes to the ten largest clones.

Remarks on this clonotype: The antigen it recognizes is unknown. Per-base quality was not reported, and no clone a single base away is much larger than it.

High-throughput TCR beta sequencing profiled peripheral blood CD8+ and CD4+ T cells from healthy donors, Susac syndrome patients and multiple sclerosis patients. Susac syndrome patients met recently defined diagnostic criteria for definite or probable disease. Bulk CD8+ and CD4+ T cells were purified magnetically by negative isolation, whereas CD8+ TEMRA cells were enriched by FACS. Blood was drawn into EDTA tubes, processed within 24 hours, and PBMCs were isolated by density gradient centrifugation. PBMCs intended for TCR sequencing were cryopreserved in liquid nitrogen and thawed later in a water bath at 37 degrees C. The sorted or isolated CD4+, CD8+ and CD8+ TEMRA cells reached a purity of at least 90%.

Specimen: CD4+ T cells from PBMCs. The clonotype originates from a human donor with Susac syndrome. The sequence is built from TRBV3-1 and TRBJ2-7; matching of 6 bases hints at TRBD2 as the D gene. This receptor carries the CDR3 CASSQGGVIDLYEQYF. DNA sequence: TGTGCCAGCAGCCAAGGCGGGGTCATAGATCTCTACGAGCAGTACTTC.